This is a list of T cell receptor beta chains from one sample in a study of OX40 agonist ivuxolimab in advanced cancers. The method was immunoSEQ multiplex PCR; TCRdb's version includes in-frame clones alone and lacks a portion of them. Of some 16,000 clones detected, roughly 65% appear once; the ten largest clones hold 36%. This sample comprised CD4+ or CD8+ T cells sorted from blood, obtained in a trial of the OX40 agonist ivuxolimab. The source of these receptors is an adult with an advanced solid tumor such as melanoma, head and neck, liver or kidney cancer. Both conserved end residues are part of each CDR3. A D gene is named only where the DNA matches it firmly. Clone size is given for some rows only: seen once, a few or many times, or a class if the clone is expanded.

TRBJ1-2	NA	NA	TRBV4-1	CASSQDWGPRGYTF	TGCGCCAGCAGCCAAGATTGGGGCCCGAGGGGCTACACCTTC
TRBJ2-7	TRBD2	NA	TRBV25-1	CASSEPSGTTYEQYF	TGTGCCAGCAGTGAACCTAGCGGGACCACCTACGAGCAGTACTTC
TRBJ2-7	NA	NA	TRBV7-9	CASSLGGPYEQYF	TGTGCCAGCAGCCTGGGGGGGCCCTACGAGCAGTACTTC
TRBJ2-2	TRBD2	NA	TRBV9	CASSVTAGAGELFF	TGTGCCAGCAGCGTTACCGCGGGAGCCGGGGAGCTGTTTTTT
TRBJ2-7	NA	NA	TRBV6-5	CASSSDGSSYEQYF	TGTGCCAGCAGTTCAGACGGATCCTCCTACGAGCAGTACTTC
TRBJ2-7	NA	NA	TRBV5-5	CASSRAPGHYEQYF	TGTGCCAGCAGCCGAGCGCCGGGACACTACGAGCAGTACTTC
TRBJ2-1	TRBD2	NA	TRBV7-8	CASSSPKPGLGYNEQFF	TGTGCCAGCAGCTCCCCCAAACCGGGACTAGGATACAATGAGCAGTTCTTC
TRBJ2-3	NA	medium-sized	TRBV19	CASSPQGRTDTQYF	TGTGCCAGTAGTCCGCAGGGGAGGACAGATACGCAGTATTTT
TRBJ1-2	TRBD1	NA	TRBV6-5	CASSYLPRGYGYTF	TGTGCCAGCAGTTACTTGCCCAGGGGGTATGGCTACACCTTC
TRBJ2-7	TRBD1	NA	TRBV27	CASSFNYRGHEQYF	TGTGCCAGCAGTTTCAATTACAGGGGCCACGAGCAGTACTTC
TRBJ1-2	NA	few	TRBV29-1	CSVATGSGDGYTF	TGCAGCGTCGCGACCGGATCCGGCGATGGCTACACCTTC
TRBJ2-1	NA	once	TRBV28	CASSLGDEQFF	TGTGCCAGCAGTTTGGGGGATGAGCAGTTCTTC
TRBJ2-7	TRBD2	NA	TRBV6-1	CASSEAIEPGGEYEQYF	TGTGCCAGCAGTGAAGCGATTGAACCGGGGGGAGAATACGAGCAGTACTTC
TRBJ2-1	TRBD1	few	TRBV28	CASRETGGNEQFF	TGTGCCAGCAGAGAGACAGGGGGGAATGAGCAGTTCTTC
TRBJ2-5	NA	few	TRBV5-4	CASSLRGEETQYF	TGTGCCAGCAGCTTAAGGGGGGAGGAGACCCAGTACTTC
TRBJ2-3	TRBD1	NA	TRBV5-1	CASSLGSGTVTDTQYF	TGCGCCAGCAGCCTTGGTTCCGGGACAGTCACAGATACGCAGTATTTT
TRBJ1-5	NA	NA	TRBV5-1	CASRPGGPMSNQPQHF	TGCGCCAGCAGACCTGGGGGCCCGATGAGCAATCAGCCCCAGCATTTT
TRBJ2-7	NA	NA	TRBV5-1	CASSLSGQGEQYF	TGCGCCAGCAGCTTGTCGGGGCAGGGCGAGCAGTACTTC
TRBJ2-7	NA	NA	TRBV30	CAWSDGRGARGDEQYF	TGTGCCTGGAGTGACGGCCGGGGGGCGCGTGGAGACGAGCAGTACTTC
TRBJ2-1	NA	NA	TRBV7-7	CASSFNTRGEQFF	TGTGCTAGCAGCTTCAATACGCGGGGTGAGCAGTTCTTC
TRBJ2-7	TRBD1	many	TRBV10-2	CASSWDRGVSYEQYF	TGCGCCAGCAGCTGGGACAGGGGGGTCTCCTACGAGCAGTACTTC
TRBJ1-2	TRBD1	NA	TRBV25-1	CASALSGTALSYTF	TGTGCCAGCGCTCTCTCCGGGACAGCCTTAAGCTACACCTTC
TRBJ2-1	NA	NA	TRBV4-2	CASSQVQTRSYNEQFF	TGTGCCAGCAGCCAAGTACAAACGCGCTCCTACAATGAGCAGTTCTTC
TRBJ2-7	NA	NA	TRBV10-2	CASSEGEAYEQYF	TGCGCCAGCAGTGAGGGGGAGGCCTACGAGCAGTACTTC
TRBJ2-7	NA	once	TRBV30	CAWSGALRRGEQYF	TGTGCCTGGAGTGGGGCATTAAGAAGAGGGGAGCAGTACTTC
TRBJ2-1	TRBD2	NA	TRBV30	CAWETAAGGDYNEQFF	TGTGCCTGGGAAACTGCAGCGGGAGGGGACTACAATGAGCAGTTCTTC
TRBJ2-2	NA	NA	TRBV28	CASSFPRGELFF	TGTGCCAGCAGTTTCCCGAGGGGGGAGCTGTTTTTT
TRBJ2-7	NA	NA	TRBV27	CASSLSSPSEQYF	TGTGCCAGCAGTTTATCGAGCCCAAGCGAGCAGTACTTC
TRBJ2-7	NA	NA	TRBV7-6	CASSAGTATSYEQYF	TGTGCCAGCAGCGCGGGGACAGCCACGTCCTACGAGCAGTACTTC
TRBJ1-1	NA	NA	TRBV15	CATSIRRGATEAFF	TGTGCCACCAGCATACGCCGCGGGGCCACTGAAGCTTTCTTT
TRBJ1-1	NA	NA	TRBV7-3	CASSLEKHEAFF	TGTGCCAGCAGCTTAGAAAAACACGAAGCTTTCTTT